Shown below are 25 T cell receptor beta chains from a single sample sequenced in a study of OX40 agonist ivuxolimab in advanced cancers. Only in-frame clones appear in the TCRdb table, and some are missing; sequencing was by immunoSEQ multiplex PCR. The sample lists about 74,000 clones, approximately 88% occurring once. The specimen was CD4+ or CD8+ T cells sorted from blood, collected in a trial of the OX40 agonist ivuxolimab. Receptors originate from an adult with an advanced solid tumor such as melanoma, head and neck, liver or kidney cancer.

V and J are TRBV19 and TRBJ1-5; weak D call: TRBD1 (6 bases). The germline CDR1 and CDR2 sequences are LNHDA and SQIVND (reference sequence). V lost 7 bases, J lost 1 base, and 20 bases lay in between. The CDR3 has 17 amino acids. CDR3 sequence (DNA): TGTGCCAGTACCAATAGGGGAAGGCAGGGGAGCAATCAGCCCCAGCATTTT. This sequence encodes CASTNRGRQGSNQPQHF.

V is TRBV14 and J is TRBJ2-1; D remains ambiguous. The CDR3 has 16 amino acids. Germline V gene sequence: CDR1 SGHDN, CDR2 FVKESK. The ends were cut back, 1 base at V and 0 bases at J, with 10 bases in the middle. The CDR3 nucleotides read TGTGCCAGCAGCCAAGGCAGCCCGAGCTCCTACAATGAGCAGTTCTTC. Residues: CASSQGSPSSYNEQFF.

The chain's CDR3 is CASSLSEGSTIYF. CDR3 DNA sequence: TGTGCCAGCAGCTTAAGCGAGGGTTCCACCATATATTTT. The rearrangement joins TRBV11-2 to TRBJ1-3; D gene ambiguous. The CDR3 length is 13 residues. CDR1 is SGHAT and CDR2 is FQNNGV in the germline V gene. The V end lost 2 bases, the J end lost 9 bases, and 11 bases lay between the germline ends.

The gene calls are TRBV4-2 and TRBJ2-2; 11 nucleotides match TRBD2. Germline V gene sequence: CDR1 LGHNA, CDR2 YNFKEQ. Unmatched junction bases numbered 5, after V lost 5 bases and J lost 3 bases. The CDR3 consists of 16 residues. The CDR3 region has the DNA TGTGCCAGCAGCGAGCTAGCGGGGGGCGACACCGGGGAGCTGTTTTTT. Translating it yields CASSELAGGDTGELFF.

This rearrangement joins TRBV6-5 to TRBJ1-4; D call uncertain. This CDR3 has 12 amino acids. Germline assignment: CDR1 MNHEY and CDR2 SVGAGI. V lost 5 bases to trimming and J lost 7 bases, with 8 bases between them. In nucleotides, the CDR3 is TGTGCCAGCAGTGGGGTGGGTGAAAAACTGTTTTTT. Its translation is CASSGVGEKLFF.

This rearrangement joins TRBV27 to TRBJ2-7, with D tentatively TRBD2 (6 bases). V was cut by 4 bases and J by 4 bases, with 14 bases left in between. Germline V gene lookup returns CDR1 MNHEY and CDR2 SMNVEV (reference sequence). This CDR3 contains 14 residues. The CDR3 region has the DNA TGTGCCAGCAGTTACCGGGAGAGTCGGTACGAGCAGTACTTC. It is translated as CASSYRESRYEQYF.

The chain couples TRBV4-2 to TRBJ1-4; the match to TRBD1 covers 7 bases. The V gene end was trimmed by 2 bases and the J gene end by 5 bases; junction bases not matched to a gene: 8. The CDR3 length is 16 residues. The germline gives CDR1 LGHNA, CDR2 YNFKEQ. In DNA form, the CDR3 reads TGTGCCAGCAGCCAACTAGGGACAGCCGGAAATGAAAAACTGTTTTTT. Encoded protein: CASSQLGTAGNEKLFF.

The chain carries TRBV7-8 and TRBJ2-3, with a tentative D call TRBD1 (6 bases). The V end was cut by 5 bases, the J end by 3 bases, with 21 bases between. This CDR3 spans 17 amino acids. CDR1 and CDR2 (germline): SGHVS, FQNEAQ. The CDR3 DNA reads TGTGCCAGCAGCGCGGCAGGGGCCGGCTATGGTACAGATACGCAGTATTTT. Amino acid sequence: CASSAAGAGYGTDTQYF. The entire variable domain, with the rest obtained from reference TRBV7-8 and TRBJ2-3, is as follows: GAGVSQSPRYKVAKRGQDVALRCDPISGHVSLFWYQQALGQGPEFLTYFQNEAQLDKSGLPSDRFFAERPEGSVSTLKIQRTQQEDSAVYLCASSAAGAGYGTDTQYFGPGTRLTVL.

J is TRBJ1-4 and V is TRBV10-3; TRBD1 matches at 7 bases. This CDR3 has 14 residues. The V gene end was trimmed by 10 bases and the J gene end by 6 bases; junction bases not matched to a gene: 11. The germline CDR1 and CDR2 sequences are ENHRY and SYGVKD. This CDR3 is CATRGDREDEKLFF. The CDR3 DNA is TGTGCCACCAGAGGAGACAGGGAGGATGAAAAACTGTTTTTT.

V gene TRBV5-1 combines with J gene TRBJ1-2; a weak D match, TRBD1 (5 bases). Germline V gene data show CDR1 as SGHRS and CDR2 as YFSETQ. V dropped 0 bases and J dropped 10 bases, with 16 bases sitting between them. The CDR3 loop spans 14 amino acids. The CDR3 loop reads CASSLALQGGHYTF. In DNA form, the CDR3 reads TGCGCCAGCAGCTTGGCGTTGCAGGGAGGGCACTACACCTTC. Combining the CDR3 with reference TRBV5-1 and TRBJ1-2 gives the whole variable domain KAGVTQTPRYLIKTRGQQVTLSCSPISGHRSVSWYQQTPGQGLQFLFEYFSETQRNKGNFPGRFSGRQFSNSRSEMNVSTLELGDSALYLCASSLALQGGHYTFGSGTRLTVV.

This chain connects TRBV2 to TRBJ2-5, with 12 bases aligning to TRBD1. Germline values: CDR1 SNHLY, CDR2 FYNNEI. With 6 bases clipped from V and 7 bases from J, the junction kept 6 bases outside the gene matches. The CDR3 runs to 14 residues. In DNA form, the CDR3 reads TGTGCCAGCAGAGGGACAGGGGGCTTTGGGACCCAGTACTTC. Translating gives CASRGTGGFGTQYF.

The V and J genes are TRBV7-2 and TRBJ2-7, with 9 bases fitting TRBD2. The CDR3 spans 13 residues. The trim removed 5 bases at V and 5 bases at J, leaving 4 bases unmatched. The V gene's germline CDR1 is SGHTA and CDR2 FQGNSA. The CDR3 reads CASSPRGGNEQYF. The DNA of the CDR3 is TGTGCCAGCAGCCCGCGGGGGGGCAACGAGCAGTACTTC.

In its sample, this clone is medium-sized. The rearrangement links TRBV6-5 to TRBJ2-7; the match to TRBD1 covers 7 bases. V shed 6 bases, J shed 0 bases, and the junction held 5 bases outside the gene matches. Germline lookup yields CDR1 MNHEY and CDR2 SVGAGI. The length of the CDR3 is 14 residues. In nucleotides, the CDR3 is TGTGCCAGCAGCAAAAGGGACAGCTCCTACGAGCAGTACTTC. Amino acid sequence: CASSKRDSSYEQYF.

CDR3 in DNA: TGTGCCAGCAGCTTAGCGCTACAGAAAAGCACAGATACGCAGTATTTT. It translates to CASSLALQKSTDTQYF. The chain couples TRBV7-8 to TRBJ2-3; no clear D. CDR3 length: 16 amino acids. The V and J ends lost 0 bases and 0 bases respectively, with 10 bases between them. The V gene's germline CDR1 is SGHVS and CDR2 FQNEAQ.

The chain carries TRBV11-2 and TRBJ2-2, with 9 bases matching TRBD2. Germline V gene data show CDR1 as SGHAT and CDR2 as FQNNGV. V was pared by 1 base and J by 7 bases, with 7 bases of the junction left unmatched. The CDR3 spans 16 residues. The CDR3: CASSLVSGRGGGELFF. The CDR3 DNA is TGTGCCAGCAGCTTAGTTAGCGGGAGAGGTGGCGGGGAGCTGTTTTTT.

The V gene is TRBV18, the J gene TRBJ2-3; either TRBD1 or TRBD2 may fit D (7 bases each). V was cut by 3 bases and J by 3 bases, with 13 bases left in between. Per germline, CDR1 KGHSH and CDR2 LQKENI. This CDR3 region has 15 residues. In DNA form, the CDR3 reads TGTGCCAGCTCACCGAAGCAGGGGGGGACAGATACGCAGTATTTT. Its protein is CASSPKQGGTDTQYF.

The chain uses TRBV16 and TRBJ2-7, with D possibly TRBD2 on 5 matching bases. This CDR3 region has 13 residues. V shed 4 bases and J shed 3 bases, with 10 bases lying between them. The germline V gene encodes CDR1 KGHSY and CDR2 FQNENV. The CDR3 DNA reads TGTGCCAGCAGCCTAGGACGGGACTACGAGCAGTACTTC. Translated, it gives CASSLGRDYEQYF.

V and J are TRBV25-1 and TRBJ1-6, with D maybe TRBD1 (6 bases). The CDR3 is 15 amino acids. Per the germline V gene, CDR1 is MGHDK and CDR2 is SYGVNS. V was clipped by 0 bases and J by 7 bases, with 10 bases between them. The CDR3 DNA sequence: TGTGCCAGCAGTGAATATCAGGGGTTGAATTCACCCCTCCACTTT. Its protein product is CASSEYQGLNSPLHF.

The V gene is TRBV7-8, the J gene TRBJ1-1; D not certain. Trimming shortened V by 6 bases and J by 7 bases, and 9 bases separated the two germline ends. The V gene's germline CDR1 is SGHVS and CDR2 FQNEAQ. The CDR3 covers 11 residues. CDR3 bases: TGTGCCAGCAGGCAAAGTAGTGAAGCTTTCTTT. Protein sequence: CASRQSSEAFF.

The rearrangement joins TRBV5-1 to TRBJ2-1, with 9 nucleotides matching TRBD1. CDR1 SGHRS and CDR2 YFSETQ come from the germline V gene. CDR3 length equals 17 residues. The J segment lost 5 bases and the V segment lost 3 bases, leaving 12 bases of the junction unmatched. The DNA for the CDR3 is TGCGCCAGCAGCTGGCCCCCTGGGGACAGGGTCCACAATGAGCAGTTCTTC. Its translation: CASSWPPGDRVHNEQFF.

The CDR3 nucleotides read TGTGCCAGCATTCAGACAGGGGAAGAAAACACCATATATTTT. Its translation is CASIQTGEENTIYF. This chain links TRBV28 with TRBJ1-3; 8 bases line up with TRBD1. With 7 bases clipped from V and 6 bases from J, the junction kept 8 bases outside the gene matches. The CDR3 has 14 amino acids. Germline V gene lookup returns CDR1 MDHEN and CDR2 SYDVKM.

The chain combines TRBV18 with TRBJ2-7; D not certain. The CDR3 spans 14 residues. V dropped 5 bases and J dropped 0 bases, with 11 bases sitting between them. Germline loops: CDR1 KGHSH, CDR2 LQKENI. This CDR3 is CASSNDGSSYEQYF. CDR3 DNA: TGTGCCAGCTCAAACGACGGATCCTCCTACGAGCAGTACTTC.

The chain carries TRBV7-8 and TRBJ1-3; perhaps TRBD1 as D (6 bases). The germline V gene has CDR1 SGHVS and CDR2 FQNEAQ. The CDR3 has 15 residues. V lost 6 bases and J 2 bases, leaving 14 bases between the germline ends. CDR3 sequence (DNA): TGTGCCAGCAGGTCCTCCGGGGGGCCTGGAAACACCATATATTTT. This sequence encodes CASRSSGGPGNTIYF.

The V call is TRBV4-3, the J call TRBJ2-2; 7 bases align to TRBD1. V lost 2 bases to trimming and J lost 0 bases; unmatched junction nucleotides: 3. Germline V gene data show CDR1 as LGHNA and CDR2 as YSLEER. This CDR3 region has 16 residues. The CDR3 DNA sequence: TGCGCCAGCAGCCAAACCGGGACAGCGAACACCGGGGAGCTGTTTTTT. This translates into CASSQTGTANTGELFF.

This clone was observed a single time. V gene TRBV5-1 combines with J gene TRBJ2-1; tentatively, D is TRBD1 or TRBD2 (6 bases each). Germline CDR1 SGHRS, CDR2 YFSETQ. The V gene lost 0 bases and the J gene lost 7 bases, with 14 bases spanning the gap. There are 15 residues in the CDR3. The DNA of the CDR3 is TGCGCCAGCAGCTTGGATGGGGGGCCGGGGAATGAGCAGTTCTTC. Translated: CASSLDGGPGNEQFF.